The clone carrying this T cell receptor (beta chain) appeared a few times. Its antigen is as yet unknown. This sample is part of a study of T cell responses to AZD1222 COVID-19 vaccine. Study-level points and caveats: Spike-specific TCR breadth and depth rose after two AZD1222 doses. The donor cohort was predominantly white British with a female majority, and clonal diversity may have been underestimated.

V lost 0 bases, J lost 1 base, and 12 bases lay in between. The CDR3 is made up of 16 amino acids. Germline V gives CDR1 MNHEY, CDR2 SVGAGI. Repertoires were generated with immunoSEQ multiplex PCR, while TCRdb's copy carries only in-frame clones and drops some. The sample contains 100,000 to 150,000 clones, 75% to 90% of which appear only once. The sample here was peripheral blood, taken on day 0 of AZD1222 vaccination. The chain links TRBV6-5 to TRBJ1-2, with D hard to call. This receptor was taken from an adult in good health. CDR3 sequence: CASSYSRSGINYGYTF. CDR3 in DNA: TGTGCCAGCAGTTACTCTCGGTCGGGGATTAACTATGGCTACACCTTC.